This T cell receptor beta chain originates from a study of radiotherapy plus CTLA-4 blockade in lung cancer. The CDR3 spans 16 residues. The germline V gene encodes CDR1 MNHEY and CDR2 SMNVEV (reference sequence). V gave up 5 bases and J gave up 2 bases; unmatched junction bases: 8. Only in-frame clones appear in the TCRdb table, and some are missing; sequencing was by immunoSEQ multiplex PCR. The sample yields about 80,000 clones, more than 75% seen once. The chain has TRBV27 and TRBJ2-1, with 8 nucleotides matching TRBD2. This clonotype was sampled from a human donor with non-small cell lung cancer who had stable disease on radiotherapy plus ipilimumab. The sequenced sample was peripheral blood, obtained from a patient treated with radiotherapy plus ipilimumab. The CDR3 region is CASSELSGSPYNEQFF. The CDR3 DNA sequence: TGTGCCAGCAGTGAGCTCAGCGGGAGCCCCTACAATGAGCAGTTCTTC.